Listed below are T cell receptor beta chains from one sample, sequenced in a study of blood T cell repertoires in COVID-19. Profiling relied on immunoSEQ multiplex PCR, and the TCRdb table lists in-frame clones only, not all of them. This table has about 160,000 clones, approximately 86% appearing once. The sequenced material came from peripheral blood. These receptors were obtained from an elderly man with COVID-19, enrolled during active disease. Both conserved end residues are part of each CDR3. The D gene is left open where the match is weak. Expanded clones get a size class; other rows say once, few or many, or leave the size out.

size	J	V	D	DNA	CDR3
NA	TRBJ1-1	TRBV12-3/TRBV12-4	NA	TGTGCCAGCAGCCCAGGGCGACGGGCTGAAGCTTTCTTT	CASSPGRRAEAFF
NA	TRBJ1-1	TRBV7-3	NA	TGTGCCAGCAGTTTGGACAGAAACACTGAAGCTTTCTTT	CASSLDRNTEAFF
NA	TRBJ1-5	TRBV5-8	TRBD1	TGTGCCAGCAGCTTGGAGCCGGGACAGGGAGGTCAGCCCCAGCATTTT	CASSLEPGQGGQPQHF
NA	TRBJ1-2	TRBV10-2	TRBD1	TGCGCCAGCAGTGACCCCGGGACAGGGGATTGGGAGTATGGCTACACCTTC	CASSDPGTGDWEYGYTF
NA	TRBJ2-3	TRBV10-3	NA	TGTGCCATCAGTGAGTCGATTACGGGCACAGATACGCAGTATTTT	CAISESITGTDTQYF
NA	TRBJ2-1	TRBV7-8	TRBD2	TGTGCCAGCAGCGTAAATAGCGGGGGGACTTACAATGAGCAGTTCTTC	CASSVNSGGTYNEQFF
few	TRBJ2-4	TRBV9	NA	TGTGCCAGCAGCCCCCACAGTGTCTCCAAAAACATTCAGTACTTC	CASSPHSVSKNIQYF
NA	TRBJ1-1	TRBV10-2	NA	TGCGCCAGCAGTACAGGGAACACTGAAGCTTTCTTT	CASSTGNTEAFF
NA	TRBJ2-7	TRBV5-1	TRBD2	TGCGCCAGCAGCTTGGCCGGGGGGGGCGGCTACGAGCAGTACTTC	CASSLAGGGGYEQYF
NA	TRBJ2-5	TRBV3-1/TRBV3-2	TRBD2	TGTGCCAGCAGCTATACAGCGGGGGGAGAGACCCAGTACTTC	CASSYTAGGETQYF
once	TRBJ2-5	TRBV10-3	NA	TGTGCCATCAGTGCGTTACTAGCCCAAGAGACCCAGTACTTC	CAISALLAQETQYF
NA	TRBJ1-6	TRBV28	NA	TGTGCCGGGAGGGGGGAAGTAGATTCACCCCTCCACTTT	CAGRGEVDSPLHF
NA	TRBJ1-2	TRBV19	TRBD1	TGTGCCAGTAGGCCGGGACAGGTGGTTGGTGGCTACACCTTC	CASRPGQVVGGYTF
NA	TRBJ2-7	TRBV5-1	NA	TGCGCCAGCAGCCCAGGGGACTCCTACGAGCAGTACTTC	CASSPGDSYEQYF
NA	TRBJ1-3	TRBV7-8	NA	TGTGCCAGCAGCTTAGCTTCCATAGAGAGGAACACCATATATTTT	CASSLASIERNTIYF
NA	TRBJ2-1	TRBV24-1	TRBD1	TGTGCCACCAGTGACACAGGGGGCAATGAGCAGTTCTTC	CATSDTGGNEQFF
NA	TRBJ2-7	TRBV7-2	TRBD1	TGTGCCAGCAGACCGCCCGGGACAGATTACTCCTACGAGCAGTACTTC	CASRPPGTDYSYEQYF
NA	TRBJ1-5	TRBV5-8	NA	TGTGCCAGCAGCTCGGGGTGGACCTTCAATCAGCCCCAGCATTTT	CASSSGWTFNQPQHF
NA	TRBJ1-2	TRBV19	NA	TGTGCCAGTAGTATCAGGTCGGGCTACACCTTC	CASSIRSGYTF
NA	TRBJ1-2	TRBV7-2	TRBD1	TGTGCCAGCAGCTTAACAGGGGTAGAGGGCTATGGCTACACCTTC	CASSLTGVEGYGYTF
NA	TRBJ1-1	TRBV19	TRBD1	TGTGCCAGTAGTATAATTGAGGACAGGGCGCCTTGGAACACTGAAGCTTTCTTT	CASSIIEDRAPWNTEAFF
NA	TRBJ2-3	TRBV2	NA	TGTGCCAGCAGTCCAGGGGAACTAAGCACAGATACGCAGTATTTT	CASSPGELSTDTQYF
NA	TRBJ2-3	TRBV18	NA	TGTGCCAGCTCACCTTCCGGTCAAGATACGCAGTATTTT	CASSPSGQDTQYF